This section outlines one TCR beta chain sequence together with its context. This specimen belongs to a study of shared clonotypes between healthy human individuals. The assay was immunoSEQ multiplex PCR, and TCRdb's table has in-frame clones only and misses some. Among about a million clones listed, 65% to 75% were seen once. The CDR3 runs 15 residues. The germline V gene has CDR1 MNHNS and CDR2 SASEGT. The germline V and J ends were trimmed by 6 bases and 1 base, with 15 bases remaining between them. The receptor comes from a man aged 18 to 29 in good health. The sample taken for sequencing was memory CD4+ T cells sorted from blood. Regarding subset: CD45RA-negative fraction. The V gene is TRBV6-1, the J gene TRBJ2-5; D remains unclear. CDR3 residues: CASSPLSAGQETQYF. CDR3 nucleotides: TGTGCCAGCAGCCCGTTGAGTGCAGGCCAAGAGACCCAGTACTTC.